One TCR beta chain is described in this entry. From germline, CDR1 is SGHTA and CDR2 FQGNSA. The CDR3 has 14 amino acids. The trim removed 7 bases at V and 8 bases at J, leaving 10 bases unmatched. TCRdb itself ran the PCR reads through MiXCR, one entry per CDR3 protein. The repertoire has about 98,000 distinct CDR3 sequences, roughly half of them found once; the top ten carry under 15%. The record originates from a study of CDR3 diversity in severe acne. The sequencing sample was made of blood. This chain uses TRBV7-2 with TRBJ1-2; the match to TRBD1 covers 10 bases. The origin of this receptor is a male donor with acne. This CDR3 reads CASTLTGQGRGYTF. CDR3 DNA sequence: TGTGCCAGCACCCTAACGGGACAGGGGAGGGGCTACACCTTC. The full variable domain, its missing parts supplied by reference TRBV7-2 and TRBJ1-2, is GAGVSQSPSNKVTEKGKDVELRCDPISGHTALYWYRQSLGQGLEFLIYFQGNSAPDKSGLPSDRFSAERTGGSVSTLTIQRTQQEDSAVYLCASTLTGQGRGYTFGSGTRLTVV.